The 16 T cell receptor beta chains below all came from one sample that was sequenced in a study of CD8+CD57+ T cells in acquired aplastic anemia. TCR beta VDJ and CDR3 profiling used genomic DNA as template. TCRdb reprocessed the reads with MiXCR, giving one entry per CDR3 protein. The sample holds 200,000 to 250,000 distinct CDR3 sequences, roughly 57% seen once. Sequenced sample: sorted CD4+, CD8+, or CD8+CD57+ T cells (not recorded which) from PBMCs. All receptors derive from a human donor in good health.

The V gene is TRBV6-2 or TRBV6-3, the J gene TRBJ2-1, with 11 bases aligning to TRBD2. Germline CDR1 is MNHEY and CDR2 is SVGEGT. V lost 2 bases, J lost 7 bases, and 7 bases stayed unmatched. The CDR3 runs to 16 residues. CDR3 amino acids: CASSYGTSGGENEQFF. The CDR3 coding sequence is TGTGCCAGCAGTTACGGCACTAGCGGGGGTGAAAATGAGCAGTTCTTC.

CDR3 coding DNA: TGTGCCAGCAAGGGGTGGGCTGAAGCTTTCTTT. Translating it yields CASKGWAEAFF. The chain employs TRBV7-9 and TRBJ1-1; TRBD1 might be the D (5 bases). Germline V gene lookup returns CDR1 SEHNR and CDR2 FQNEAQ (reference sequence). V was cut by 7 bases and J by 6 bases, with 9 bases left in between. The CDR3 consists of 11 residues.

This clonotype was picked up many times. J is TRBJ2-3 and V is TRBV3-1; 7 bases match TRBD2. The V gene's germline CDR1 is LGHDT and CDR2 YNNKEL (reference sequence). This CDR3 has 15 residues. The junction had 5 bases not matched to a gene; V was cut back by 5 bases and J by 0 bases. CDR3 DNA sequence: TGTGCCAGCAGCGGGAGGGAGACTAGCACAGATACGCAGTATTTT. Translating gives CASSGRETSTDTQYF.

The sample holds many counts of this clonotype. The V call is TRBV19, the J call TRBJ2-7; D unclear. Trimming left V 3 bases short and J 2 bases short, with 20 bases between. CDR1 is LNHDA and CDR2 is SQIVND in the germline V gene (reference sequence). The CDR3 has 17 residues. CDR3 nucleotides: TGTGCCAGTAGTATGTCTCCCGCCCAAACTGACACCTACGAGCAGTACTTC. This translates into CASSMSPAQTDTYEQYF. Full variable domain (outside the CDR3, taken from reference TRBV19 and TRBJ2-7): DGGITQSPKYLFRKEGQNVTLSCEQNLNHDAMYWYRQDPGQGLRLIYYSQIVNDFQKGDIAEGYSVSREKKESFPLTVTSAQKNPTAFYLCASSMSPAQTDTYEQYFGPGTRLTVT.

This clonotype was seen at least ten times. Here the CDR3 DNA reads TGTGCCAGCAGCCCTCTTTTGGACAATGAGCAGTTCTTC. Its protein product is CASSPLLDNEQFF. The gene calls are TRBV13 and TRBJ2-1; no firm D call. V was cut by 5 bases and J by 5 bases, with 10 bases left in between. This CDR3 is 13 amino acids long. CDR1 and CDR2 (germline): PRHDT, FYEKMQ (reference sequence).

The chain has TRBV20-1 and TRBJ1-2; D is unclear. CDR3 length: 13 amino acids. V lost 2 bases, J lost 8 bases, and 15 bases lay in between. CDR1 is DFQATT and CDR2 is SNEGSKA in the germline V gene (reference sequence). The CDR3 region has the DNA TGCAGTGCTAGAAACCGGGAAGGGTTCGGCTACACCTTC. This translates into CSARNREGFGYTF.

This clonotype was observed many times. CDR3 in amino acids: CASRLARDRDDNTEAFF. The CDR3 coding sequence is TGTGCCAGTAGACTCGCCCGGGACAGGGACGATAACACTGAAGCTTTCTTT. V is TRBV19 and J is TRBJ1-1, with 9 bases that match TRBD1. Trimming took 6 bases from V and 2 from J; bases not matched to a gene: 13. Germline CDR1 LNHDA, CDR2 SQIVND (reference sequence). This CDR3 has 17 residues.

V usage is TRBV5-1 and J usage is TRBJ1-5; tentatively, D is TRBD1 (5 bases). Trimming took off 4 bases at V and 1 base at J, with 24 bases between the two ends. The CDR3 runs 19 residues. Germline V gene sequence: CDR1 SGHRS, CDR2 YFSETQ. The chain's CDR3 is CASSPRGASRDLSNQPQHF. The CDR3 DNA reads as TGCGCCAGCAGCCCACGTGGGGCAAGTCGGGACCTGAGCAATCAGCCCCAGCATTTT.

At least ten counts were recorded for this clonotype. This chain joins TRBV6-4 and TRBJ2-3; 8 positions match TRBD1. This CDR3 spans 15 amino acids. V lost 6 bases to trimming and J lost 4 bases; unmatched junction nucleotides: 9. Germline CDR1 is MRHNA and CDR2 is SNTAGT. In nucleotides, the CDR3 is TGTGCCAGCAGCGAATCAGGGGGCGCATCAGATACGCAGTATTTT. Translation gives CASSESGGASDTQYF.

With regard to this clonotype: One junction end does not reproduce the germline sequence, and a read error may be involved. V gene TRBV5-1 combines with J gene TRBJ1-1; D remains unclear. Germline V CDR1 and CDR2: SGHRS, YFSETQ. The CDR3 runs to 15 residues. CDR3 DNA sequence: TGTGCCAGCAGCCTCCGGGCCACAATGAACACTGAAGCTTTCTTT. Translation gives CASSLRATMNTEAFF.

The chain uses TRBV5-1 and TRBJ2-6; 7 bases map to TRBD1. With 4 bases clipped from V and 0 bases from J, the junction kept 4 bases outside the gene matches. Germline CDR1 is SGHRS and CDR2 is YFSETQ. This CDR3 has 16 amino acids. CDR3 nucleotides: TGCGCCAGCAGCGTGGGACAGTCCTCTGGGGCCAACGTCCTGACTTTC. Protein sequence: CASSVGQSSGANVLTF.

The sample holds a few counts of this clonotype. The CDR3 sequence: CASTRDTYPNSPLHF. CDR3 DNA: TGTGCCAGCACCCGGGACACCTATCCCAATTCACCCCTCCACTTT. The genes are TRBV7-6 and TRBJ1-6, with D perhaps TRBD1 (6 bases). The CDR3 loop spans 15 amino acids. The germline V gene encodes CDR1 SGHVS and CDR2 FNYEAQ. V was pared by 7 bases and J by 7 bases, with 17 bases between.

This clonotype has just a few counts. The chain uses TRBV10-3 and TRBJ1-1, with 9 bases lining up with TRBD1. The junction had 9 bases not matched to a gene; V was cut back by 3 bases and J by 10 bases. CDR3 length equals 14 residues. Germline lookup yields CDR1 ENHRY and CDR2 SYGVKD. The chain's CDR3 is CAISDSGQGPSAFF. The DNA for the CDR3 is TGTGCCATCAGTGACTCCGGACAGGGGCCATCAGCTTTCTTT.

V and J are TRBV30 and TRBJ2-1, with 8 bases aligning to TRBD2. The CDR3 has 14 amino acids. Per the germline V gene, CDR1 is GTSNPN and CDR2 is SVGIG (reference sequence). J was trimmed by 8 bases and V by 6 bases; bases with no gene match: 12. This CDR3 is CACTQAGALDEQFF. The CDR3 DNA reads as TGTGCCTGTACACAAGCGGGAGCCCTCGATGAGCAGTTCTTC.

The chain carries TRBV5-6 and TRBJ2-7; 9 bases line up with TRBD1. Germline V CDR1 and CDR2: SGHDT, YYEEEE. With V trimmed by 1 base and J by 1 base, 6 bases remained unmatched. The CDR3 covers 16 residues. The CDR3 nucleotides are TGTGCCAGCAGCTTGCCAGGACAGGGGCCTTCCTACGAGCAGTACTTC. It is translated as CASSLPGQGPSYEQYF.

This clonotype was counted at least ten times. The chain combines TRBV9 with TRBJ2-1; possibly TRBD1 for D (6 bases). The germline CDR1 and CDR2 sequences are SGDLS and YYNGEE. This CDR3 has 15 residues. V was pared by 5 bases and J by 7 bases, with 19 bases between. The CDR3 reads CASSVGQGLGNEQFF. For the CDR3, the DNA is TGTGCCAGCAGTGTTGGGCAGGGGTTGGGGAATGAGCAGTTCTTC.